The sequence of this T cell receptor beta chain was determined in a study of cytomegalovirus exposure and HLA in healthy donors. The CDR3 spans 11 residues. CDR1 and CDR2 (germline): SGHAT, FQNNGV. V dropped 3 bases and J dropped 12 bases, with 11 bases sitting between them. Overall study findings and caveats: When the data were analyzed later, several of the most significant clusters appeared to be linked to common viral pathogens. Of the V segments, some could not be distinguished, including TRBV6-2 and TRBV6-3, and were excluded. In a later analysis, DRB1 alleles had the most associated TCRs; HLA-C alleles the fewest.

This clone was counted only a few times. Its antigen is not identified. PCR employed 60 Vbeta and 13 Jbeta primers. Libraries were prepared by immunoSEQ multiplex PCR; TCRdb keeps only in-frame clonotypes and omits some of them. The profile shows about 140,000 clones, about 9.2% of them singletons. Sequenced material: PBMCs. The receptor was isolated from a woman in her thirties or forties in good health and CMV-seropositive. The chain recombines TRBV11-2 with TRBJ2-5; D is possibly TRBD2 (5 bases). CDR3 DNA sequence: TGTGCCAGCAGCTTTGACCGGGAAAAGTACTTC. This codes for CASSFDREKYF.